This TCR beta chain is from a study of T cells generated in artificial thymic organoids. Whole-study findings and limits: Thymic and blood naive CD8 cells had diversity comparable to organoid-derived ones.

Looked up from germline, CDR1 is MGHDK and CDR2 is SYGVNS. The length of the CDR3 is 14 residues. Trimming took 2 bases from V and 3 from J, leaving 10 bases between them. Reverse primers in the TRAC or TRBC constant regions drove separate semi-nested PCRs for TCRalpha and TCRbeta. MiXCR was run by TCRdb on the 5' RACE reads, yielding one entry per CDR3 protein. The sample lists around 3,000 distinct CDR3 sequences, around 34% occurring once. This clonotype was seen a few times. What it binds is unknown. Sorting markers: CD3+TCRalphabeta+CD8+CD45RO-CCR7+, for blood naive CD8 cells. This receptor was taken from a human donor who gave cord blood stem cells for thymic organoid culture, a cardiac surgery patient who gave postnatal thymus, or a blood donor (not recorded which). Material for sequencing was naive CD8+ T cells from blood. The subset here: CD3+TCRalphabeta+CD8SP T cells; for blood, CD45RO-CCR7+ naive CD8+ T cells. The gene calls are TRBV25-1 and TRBJ1-2, with D possibly matching TRBD1 (5 bases). DNA of the CDR3: TGTGCCAGCAGTGAAGCGTGGGGGGACTATGGCTACACCTTC. Residues: CASSEAWGDYGYTF.